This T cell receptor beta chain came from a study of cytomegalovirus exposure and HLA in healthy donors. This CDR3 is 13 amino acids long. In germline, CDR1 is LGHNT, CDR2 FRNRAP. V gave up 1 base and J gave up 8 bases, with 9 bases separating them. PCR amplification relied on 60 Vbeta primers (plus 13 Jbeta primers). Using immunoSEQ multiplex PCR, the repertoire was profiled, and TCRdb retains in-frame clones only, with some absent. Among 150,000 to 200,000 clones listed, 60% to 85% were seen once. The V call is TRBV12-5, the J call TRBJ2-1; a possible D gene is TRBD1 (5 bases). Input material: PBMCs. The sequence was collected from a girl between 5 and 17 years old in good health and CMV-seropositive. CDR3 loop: CASGLEQVYEQFF. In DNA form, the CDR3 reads TGTGCTAGTGGTTTGGAACAGGTCTATGAGCAGTTCTTC.